Described below is a single T cell receptor beta chain sequence and its context. Antigen unknown. The germline V gene has CDR1 SGDLS and CDR2 YYNGEE. This CDR3 comprises 15 residues. The V end was cut by 3 bases, the J end by 3 bases, with 14 bases between. The data were obtained in a study of beta chain features in type 1 diabetes. Whole-study results and caveats: TCRB CDR3s were moderately but significantly shorter in Type 1 diabetes patients in all four CD4+ subsets. Patients with type 1 diabetes showed fewer VDJ junction insertions and more deletions.

Every bit of the isolated RNA underwent reverse transcription, so sequencing read expressed TCRB transcripts. The method was immunoSEQ multiplex PCR; TCRdb's version includes in-frame clones alone and lacks a portion of them. The table records some 250,000 clones, about 11% of them present only once. This TCR was recovered from a man aged 25-40 years with type 1 diabetes. The specimen was naive CD4+ T cells from blood. The chain links TRBV9 to TRBJ2-3; weak D call: TRBD1 (6 bases). The CDR3 DNA sequence: TGTGCCAGCAGCGCCGGGACACCTGGGACAGATACGCAGTATTTT. Translated: CASSAGTPGTDTQYF.